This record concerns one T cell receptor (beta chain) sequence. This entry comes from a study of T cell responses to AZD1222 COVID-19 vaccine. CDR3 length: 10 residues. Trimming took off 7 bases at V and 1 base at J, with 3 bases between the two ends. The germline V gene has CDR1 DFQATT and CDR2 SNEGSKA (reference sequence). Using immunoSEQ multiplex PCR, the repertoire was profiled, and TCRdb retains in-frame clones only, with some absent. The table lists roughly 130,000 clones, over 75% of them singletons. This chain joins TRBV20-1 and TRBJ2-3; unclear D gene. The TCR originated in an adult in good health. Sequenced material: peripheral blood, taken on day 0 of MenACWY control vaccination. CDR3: CSGGTDTQYF. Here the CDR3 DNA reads TGCAGTGGGGGCACAGATACGCAGTATTTT.